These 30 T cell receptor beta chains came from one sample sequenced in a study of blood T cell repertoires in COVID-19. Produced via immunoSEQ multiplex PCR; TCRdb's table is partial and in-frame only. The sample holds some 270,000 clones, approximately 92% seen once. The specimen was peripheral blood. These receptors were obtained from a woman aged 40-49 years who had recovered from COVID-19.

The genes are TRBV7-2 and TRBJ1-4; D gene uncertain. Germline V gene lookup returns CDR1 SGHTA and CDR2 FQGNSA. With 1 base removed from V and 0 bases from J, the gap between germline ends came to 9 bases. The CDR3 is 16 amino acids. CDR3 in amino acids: CASSLVGGPTNEKLFF. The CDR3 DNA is TGTGCCAGCAGCTTAGTAGGAGGGCCAACTAATGAAAAACTGTTTTTT.

This CDR3 is CASSIGDSGVSGANVLTF. The CDR3 DNA follows: TGTGCCAGTAGTATCGGCGATAGCGGCGTCTCTGGGGCCAACGTCCTGACTTTC. This chain joins TRBV19 and TRBJ2-6, with D possibly TRBD2 on 6 matching bases. Deletions cut 3 bases from V and 0 bases from J, with 15 bases between. CDR3 length equals 18 residues. Germline V gives CDR1 LNHDA, CDR2 SQIVND (reference sequence).

CDR3 sequence reads: CASSQDGRGPSGANVLTF. CDR3 sequence (DNA): TGCGCCAGCAGCCAAGACGGCAGGGGGCCGTCTGGGGCCAACGTCCTGACTTTC. V is TRBV4-3 and J is TRBJ2-6; 8 bases align to TRBD1. The CDR3 consists of 18 residues. The trim removed 0 bases at V and 1 base at J, leaving 5 bases unmatched. The germline CDR1 and CDR2 sequences are LGHNA and YSLEER.

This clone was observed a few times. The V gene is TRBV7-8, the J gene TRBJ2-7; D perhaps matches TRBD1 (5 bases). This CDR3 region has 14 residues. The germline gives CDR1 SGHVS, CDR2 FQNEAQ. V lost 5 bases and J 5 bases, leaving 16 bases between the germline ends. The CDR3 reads CASSRRGIVDEQYV. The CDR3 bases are TGTGCCAGCAGCCGAAGGGGAATAGTCGACGAGCAGTACGTC.

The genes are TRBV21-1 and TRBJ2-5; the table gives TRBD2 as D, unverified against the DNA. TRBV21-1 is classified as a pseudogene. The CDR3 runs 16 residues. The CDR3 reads CASSDTPSTSDETQYF. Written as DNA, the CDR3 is TGTGCCAGCAGCGACACGCCCTCAACTAGCGATGAGACCCAGTACTTC.

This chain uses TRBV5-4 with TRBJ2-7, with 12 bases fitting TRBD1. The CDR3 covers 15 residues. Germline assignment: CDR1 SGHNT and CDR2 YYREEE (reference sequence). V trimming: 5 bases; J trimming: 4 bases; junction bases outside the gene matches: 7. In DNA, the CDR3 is TGTGCCAGCAGTTCTGCGGGACAGGGGGCTTACGAGCAGTACGTC. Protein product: CASSSAGQGAYEQYV.

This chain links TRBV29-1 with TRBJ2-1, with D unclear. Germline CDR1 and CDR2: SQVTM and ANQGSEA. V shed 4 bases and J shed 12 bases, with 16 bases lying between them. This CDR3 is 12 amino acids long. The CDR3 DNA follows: TGCAGCGTTGCCCCCCGCACTACGGGGCAGTTCTTC. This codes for CSVAPRTTGQFF.

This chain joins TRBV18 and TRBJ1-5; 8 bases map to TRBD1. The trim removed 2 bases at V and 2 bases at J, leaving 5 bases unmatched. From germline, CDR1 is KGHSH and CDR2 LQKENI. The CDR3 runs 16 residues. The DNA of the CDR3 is TGTGCCAGCTCACCAACAGGGGGATGGGGCAATCAGCCCCAGCATTTT. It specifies CASSPTGGWGNQPQHF.

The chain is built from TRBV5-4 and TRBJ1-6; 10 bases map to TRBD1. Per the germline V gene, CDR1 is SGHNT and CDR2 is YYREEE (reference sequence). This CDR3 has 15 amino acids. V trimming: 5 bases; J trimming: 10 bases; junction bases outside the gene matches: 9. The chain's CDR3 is CASSARDRGVSPLHF. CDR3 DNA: TGTGCCAGCAGTGCCCGGGACAGGGGAGTATCACCCCTCCACTTT.

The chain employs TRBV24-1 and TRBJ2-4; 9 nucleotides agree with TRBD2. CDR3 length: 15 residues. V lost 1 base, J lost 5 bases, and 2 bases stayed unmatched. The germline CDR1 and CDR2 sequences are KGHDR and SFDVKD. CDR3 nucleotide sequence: TGTGCCACCAGTGATTTCGGCGGGGGGGAAAACATTCAGTACTTC. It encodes CATSDFGGGENIQYF.

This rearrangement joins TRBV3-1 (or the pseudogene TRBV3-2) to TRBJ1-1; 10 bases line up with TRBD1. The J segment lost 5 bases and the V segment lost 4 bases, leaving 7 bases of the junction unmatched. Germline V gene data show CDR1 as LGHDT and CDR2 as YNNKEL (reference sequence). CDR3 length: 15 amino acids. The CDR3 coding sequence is TGTGCCAGCAGCCTTAGGACAGGGGGAATTACTGAAGCTTTCTTT. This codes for CASSLRTGGITEAFF.

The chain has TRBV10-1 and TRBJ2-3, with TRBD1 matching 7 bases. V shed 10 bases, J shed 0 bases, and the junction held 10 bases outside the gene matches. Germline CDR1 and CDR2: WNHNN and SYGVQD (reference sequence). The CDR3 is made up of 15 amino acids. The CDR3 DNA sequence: TGCGCCATGAGGCAGGGGGTGGGGAGCACAGATACGCAGTATTTT. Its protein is CAMRQGVGSTDTQYF.

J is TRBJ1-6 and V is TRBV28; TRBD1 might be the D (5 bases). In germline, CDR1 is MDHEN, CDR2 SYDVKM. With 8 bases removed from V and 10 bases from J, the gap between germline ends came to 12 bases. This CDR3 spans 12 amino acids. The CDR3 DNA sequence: TGTGCCAGCTACCATGCAGGGTCACCCCTCCACTTT. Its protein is CASYHAGSPLHF.

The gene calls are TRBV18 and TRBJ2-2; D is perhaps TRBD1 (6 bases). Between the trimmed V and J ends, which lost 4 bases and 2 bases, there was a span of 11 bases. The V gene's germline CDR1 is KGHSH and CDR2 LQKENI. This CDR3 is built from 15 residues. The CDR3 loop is CASSLGQSNTGELFF. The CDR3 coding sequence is TGTGCCAGCTCACTCGGACAGTCCAACACCGGGGAGCTGTTTTTT.

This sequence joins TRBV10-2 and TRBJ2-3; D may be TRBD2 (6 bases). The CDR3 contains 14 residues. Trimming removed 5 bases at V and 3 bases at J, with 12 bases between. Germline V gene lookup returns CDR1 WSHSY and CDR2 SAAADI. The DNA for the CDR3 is TGCGCCAGCAGTCGGACTACTGTGACAGATACGCAGTATTTT. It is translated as CASSRTTVTDTQYF.

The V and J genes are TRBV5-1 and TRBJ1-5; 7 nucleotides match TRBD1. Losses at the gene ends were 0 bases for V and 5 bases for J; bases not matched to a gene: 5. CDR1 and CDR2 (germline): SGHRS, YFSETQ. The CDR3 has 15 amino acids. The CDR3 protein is CASSLAGDSYQPQHF. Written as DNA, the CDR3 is TGCGCCAGCAGCTTGGCGGGGGACAGTTATCAGCCCCAGCATTTT.

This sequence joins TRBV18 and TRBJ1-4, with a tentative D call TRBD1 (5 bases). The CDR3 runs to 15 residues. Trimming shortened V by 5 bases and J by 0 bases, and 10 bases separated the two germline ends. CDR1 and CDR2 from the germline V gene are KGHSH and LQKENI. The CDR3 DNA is TGTGCCAGCTCAGACTTCAGGGCAACTAATGAAAAACTGTTTTTT. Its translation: CASSDFRATNEKLFF. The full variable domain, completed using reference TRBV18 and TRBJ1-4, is NAGVMQNPRHLVRRRGQEARLRCSPMKGHSHVYWYRQLPEEGLKFMVYLQKENIIDESGMPKERFSAEFPKEGPSILRIQQVVRGDSAAYFCASSDFRATNEKLFFGSGTQLSVL.

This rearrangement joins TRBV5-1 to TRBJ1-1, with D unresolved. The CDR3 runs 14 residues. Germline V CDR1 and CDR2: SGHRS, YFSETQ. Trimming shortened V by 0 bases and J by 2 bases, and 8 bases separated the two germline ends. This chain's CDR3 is CASSLDPVNTEAFF. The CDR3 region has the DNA TGCGCCAGCAGCTTGGATCCAGTTAACACTGAAGCTTTCTTT.

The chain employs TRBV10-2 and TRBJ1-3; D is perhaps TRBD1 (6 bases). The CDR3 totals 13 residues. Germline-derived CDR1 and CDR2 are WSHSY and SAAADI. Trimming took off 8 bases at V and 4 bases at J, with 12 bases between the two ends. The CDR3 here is CASLDGQGNTIYF. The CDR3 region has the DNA TGCGCCAGCCTAGACGGACAGGGAAACACCATATATTTT.

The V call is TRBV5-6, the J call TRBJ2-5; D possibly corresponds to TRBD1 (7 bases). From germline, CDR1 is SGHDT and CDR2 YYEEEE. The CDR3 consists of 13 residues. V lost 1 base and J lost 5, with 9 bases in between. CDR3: CASSLPGGETQYF. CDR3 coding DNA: TGTGCCAGCAGCTTGCCAGGGGGGGAGACCCAGTACTTC.

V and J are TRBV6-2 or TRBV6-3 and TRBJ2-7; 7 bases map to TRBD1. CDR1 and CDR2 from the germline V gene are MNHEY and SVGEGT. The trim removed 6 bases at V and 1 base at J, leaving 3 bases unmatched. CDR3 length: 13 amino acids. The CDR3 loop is CASSRQGSYEQYV. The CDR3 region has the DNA TGTGCCAGCAGCAGACAGGGATCCTACGAGCAGTACGTC.

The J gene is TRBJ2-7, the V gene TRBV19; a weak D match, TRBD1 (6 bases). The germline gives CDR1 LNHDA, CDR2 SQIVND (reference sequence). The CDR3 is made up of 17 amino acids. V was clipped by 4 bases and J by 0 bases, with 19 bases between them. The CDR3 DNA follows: TGTGCCAGTAGTACTTTGCCGGGACAACCCTTCTCCTACGAGCAGTACTTC. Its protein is CASSTLPGQPFSYEQYF.

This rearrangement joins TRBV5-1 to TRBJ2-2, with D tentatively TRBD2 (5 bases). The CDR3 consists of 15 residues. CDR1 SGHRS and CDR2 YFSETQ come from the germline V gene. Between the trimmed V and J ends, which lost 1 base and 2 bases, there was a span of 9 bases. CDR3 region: CASSLRGRNTGELFF. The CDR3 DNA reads TGCGCCAGCAGCTTGCGAGGGCGAAACACCGGGGAGCTGTTTTTT.

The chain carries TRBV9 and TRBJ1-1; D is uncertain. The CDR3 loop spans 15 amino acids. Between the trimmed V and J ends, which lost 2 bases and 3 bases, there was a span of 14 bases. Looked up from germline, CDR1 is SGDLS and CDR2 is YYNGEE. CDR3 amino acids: CASSVWPTGDTEAFF. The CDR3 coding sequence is TGTGCCAGCAGCGTTTGGCCTACCGGGGACACTGAAGCTTTCTTT.

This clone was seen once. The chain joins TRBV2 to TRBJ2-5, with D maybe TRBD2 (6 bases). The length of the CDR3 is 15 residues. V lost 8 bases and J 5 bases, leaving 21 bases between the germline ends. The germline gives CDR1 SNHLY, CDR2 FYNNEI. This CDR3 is CASGPRTTSEETQYF. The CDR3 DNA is TGTGCCAGCGGACCCCGGACTACATCTGAGGAGACCCAGTACTTC. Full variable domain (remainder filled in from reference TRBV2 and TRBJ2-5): EPEVTQTPSHQVTQMGQEVILRCVPISNHLYFYWYRQILGQKVEFLVSFYNNEISEKSEIFDDQFSVERPDGSNFTLKIRSTKLEDSAMYFCASGPRTTSEETQYFGPGTRLLVL.

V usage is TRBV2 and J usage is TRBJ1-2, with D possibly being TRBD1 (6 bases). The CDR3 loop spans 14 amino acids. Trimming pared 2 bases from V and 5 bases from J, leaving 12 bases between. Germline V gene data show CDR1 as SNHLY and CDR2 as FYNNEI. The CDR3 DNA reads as TGTGCCAGCAGTGAAAGGGGGACCTCATATGGCTACACCTTC. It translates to CASSERGTSYGYTF.

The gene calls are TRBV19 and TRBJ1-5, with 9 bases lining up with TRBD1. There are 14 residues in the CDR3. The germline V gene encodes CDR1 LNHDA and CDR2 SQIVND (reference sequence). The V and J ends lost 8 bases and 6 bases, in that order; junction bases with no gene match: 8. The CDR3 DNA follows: TGTGCCAGTGGGGGACAGGGAGGGTCTCAGCCCCAGCATTTT. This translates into CASGGQGGSQPQHF.

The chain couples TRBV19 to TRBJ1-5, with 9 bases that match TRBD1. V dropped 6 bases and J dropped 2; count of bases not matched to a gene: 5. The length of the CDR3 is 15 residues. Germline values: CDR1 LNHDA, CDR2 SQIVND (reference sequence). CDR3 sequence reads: CASRGTGRRNQPQHF. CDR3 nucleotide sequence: TGTGCCAGTAGGGGGACAGGGAGGCGCAATCAGCCCCAGCATTTT.

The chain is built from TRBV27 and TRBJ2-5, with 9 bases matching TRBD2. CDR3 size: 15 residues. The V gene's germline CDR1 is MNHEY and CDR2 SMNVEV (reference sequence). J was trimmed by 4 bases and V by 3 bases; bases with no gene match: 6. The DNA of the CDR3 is TGTGCCAGCAGTTTTAGCGGGAGACGAGGAGAGACCCAGTACTTC. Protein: CASSFSGRRGETQYF.

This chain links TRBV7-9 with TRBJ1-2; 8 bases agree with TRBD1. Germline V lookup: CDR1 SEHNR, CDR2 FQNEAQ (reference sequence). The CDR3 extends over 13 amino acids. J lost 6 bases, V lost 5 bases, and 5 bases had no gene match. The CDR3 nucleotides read TGTGCCAGCAGCCACAGGGGGAAGGATGGCTACACCTTC. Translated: CASSHRGKDGYTF.